A selection of T cell receptor beta chains follows, all from one sample in a study of shared clonotypes between healthy human individuals. Sequencing used immunoSEQ multiplex PCR; TCRdb keeps in-frame clones, though not all of them. The sample holds about 960,000 clones, approximately 80% seen once. The sample taken for sequencing was memory CD4+ T cells sorted from blood. The receptors were gathered from a man aged 18 to 29 in good health. Each CDR3 is given with its conserved first and last residue. The D gene is left open where the match is weak.

j_call d_call v_call cdr3_aa
TRBJ1-3 . TRBV5-6 CASSGRALGDTIYF
TRBJ1-6 . TRBV18 CASSPPSSRLNSPLHF
TRBJ1-1 TRBD1 TRBV6-6 CASSSLGQDTEAFF
TRBJ1-2 . TRBV7-2 CASSLGPINYGYTF
TRBJ1-6 . TRBV10-3 CASEQGLGSSPLHF
TRBJ2-5 . TRBV28 CASSGQTRRETQYF
TRBJ1-1 TRBD1 TRBV27 CASSTLARDRGEAFF
TRBJ1-5 . TRBV2 CASTKDPFGAQHF
TRBJ2-5 . TRBV5-1 CASSADSGEQETQYF
TRBJ1-5 . TRBV5-6 CASSLGVKSNQPQHF
TRBJ1-2 TRBD1 TRBV6-6 CASFNPGQGIFGYTF
TRBJ2-7 . TRBV6-4 CASRAYEQYF
TRBJ1-2 . TRBV5-4 CASSPGDRTNYGYTF
TRBJ1-2 . TRBV7-2 CASYNSLKSGDGYTF
TRBJ2-5 . TRBV2 CASSRSQETQYF
. TRBD2 TRBV2 CASSWLAGVYEQYF
TRBJ2-5 . TRBV5-1 CASSLDSSQETQYF
TRBJ1-1 . TRBV4-1 CASSQIGRKNTEAFF
TRBJ2-3 . TRBV6-1 CASSVDFTSTDTQYF
TRBJ2-3 . TRBV9 CASSVGAYSPTDTQYF
TRBJ2-5 TRBD2 TRBV5-3 CARSFSGADGTQYF
TRBJ1-3 . TRBV7-8 CASSLARPDSGNTIYF
TRBJ2-7 TRBD1 TRBV30 CASKGTGYYEQYF
TRBJ1-2 TRBD1 TRBV11-1 CASSPGTGPYGYTF
TRBJ2-3 . TRBV7-2 CASSFPARGRRGDTQYF
TRBJ1-2 . TRBV11-2 CASSLRDQGGYTF
TRBJ1-6 . TRBV27 CASSSQGNGNSPLHF
TRBJ2-1 TRBD2 TRBV11-2 CASSYSGLAGNEQFF
TRBJ2-3 TRBD1 TRBV6-1 CATDRVGDTQYF
TRBJ1-6 . TRBV27 CASRSYNSPLHF
TRBJ2-3 TRBD2 TRBV5-1 CASSPSGSRTDTQYF
TRBJ1-3 . TRBV11-2 CASSHTNSKRDTIYF
TRBJ2-7 . TRBV20-1 CSTSPQYF
TRBJ2-1 . TRBV7-3 CASSLIRDSEQFF
TRBJ2-5 . TRBV5-1 CASSLDQTQYF
TRBJ2-4 TRBD2 TRBV15 CATSLAGGRSIQYF
TRBJ2-2 TRBD1 TRBV19 CASSKLPGQGRGGELFF
TRBJ2-1 TRBD2 TRBV4-1 CASSQKPGGRNEQFF
TRBJ1-2 . TRBV9 CASSVEGAGYGYTF
TRBJ1-1 . TRBV10-2 CASSGQRNTEAFF
TRBJ1-2 . TRBV9 CASGTNYGYTF
TRBJ2-3 . TRBV18 CASSYTDTQYF
TRBJ2-5 TRBD2 TRBV7-8 CASSLGLAWETQYF
TRBJ1-4 . TRBV2 CASTRTVGEKLFF
TRBJ2-5 . TRBV7-9 CASSAGLQETQYF
TRBJ2-3 . TRBV13 CASSSVGGANTQYF
TRBJ1-6 . TRBV5-1 CASSLAPGSPNSPLHF
TRBJ2-1 TRBD2 TRBV10-3 CAIREGTSGYNEQFF
TRBJ1-1 TRBD1 TRBV5-1 CASSRTGDTEAFF
TRBJ2-6 TRBD2 TRBV19 CASLGGTGANVLTF
TRBJ2-5 . TRBV2 CASRGLQETQYF
TRBJ2-7 . TRBV27 CASSTTVSYEQYF
TRBJ2-5 TRBD1 TRBV11-2 CASSLSRGQEETQYF
TRBJ1-2 . TRBV19 CASSPGLGGYTF
TRBJ2-3 TRBD1 TRBV5-6 CASRSDRGRTDTQYF
TRBJ1-5 . TRBV7-8 CASSSEDPGYSNQPQHF
TRBJ2-3 . TRBV28 CASTQGGEGTDTQYF